The subject of this entry is one T cell receptor (beta chain). Its antigen specificity is not known. Base quality data are lacking; no much larger clone is found one base away. The CDR3 contains 15 residues, cysteine and phenylalanine counted. Of all the DNA, just the CDR3 is kept, 45 bases in frame from base 1. Trimming removed 2 bases from V and 8 bases from J; the gene matches leave 9 bases unexplained. CDR1 and CDR2 were assigned from the germline V gene (reference sequence) as WNHNN and SYGVQD. TCRbeta CDR3 regions were amplified from genomic DNA by means of the immunoSEQ Assay, a bias-controlled multiplex PCR. Per the authors' processing: The number of nucleated cells in each sample was estimated from the amplification of reference gene primers within the assay. Sequence reads were collapsed and filtered to measure the absolute abundance of every unique TCRbeta CDR3 rearrangement. Productive Simpson clonality was computed per sample as the square root of Simpson's diversity index over productive rearrangements. TCRdb stores this immuneACCESS table with in-frame sequences only. Part of the clones is absent; in the studies checked, under half of the shortfall reflects unresolved V genes, and no reason is known for the rest. V and J calls plus clone size are reproduced from that table; the DNA served to infer D and trimming. The table for this sample lists over 120,000 clones; roughly 80% of them were counted only once. The top ten hold approximately 3.5% of the sample.

The data were obtained in a study of blood T cell repertoires in COVID-19 (TCRdb year 2020). General notes on the study: Samples from collaborators originated in the United States, Italy and Spain and spanned both the acute and convalescent phases of COVID-19. The prospective study material was composed of cDNA or gDNA derived from T cells, B-cell-depleted T cells, or PBMCs. Subjects who had been exposed to COVID-19, were actively infected with it, or had recovered from it provided the deeply sampled blood TCRbeta repertoires that made up the dataset. A freely available public database, intended as a resource for researchers studying the immune response to SARS-CoV-2, is where the repertoires were released. Samples came from the ongoing ImmuneRACE study (first 160 participants) plus 1,254 subjects from 6 global collaborators. The sample metadata nearly always contained a de-identified subject ID, COVID-19 status, age in years and sex. HLA class I and class II types, where available, came from metadata supplied by the sample provider rather than from assay-based typing. Study-wide conclusions, independent of this receptor: The quantity of clinical and demographic metadata differed by source and by participant and was supplied without curation.

Samples from volunteer blood donors who had recovered from COVID-19 were contributed by a second Seattle source. Whole blood was collected in K2EDTA tubes by collaborating institutions according to the institutions' own protocols. For TCRbeta analysis, collaborators shipped samples in one of three forms: frozen whole blood, isolated PBMCs, or DNA extracted from either of those sample types. Recombination linked TRBV10-1 to TRBJ2-1; TRBD1 aligns with 7 central bases. The clonotype originates from a man between 65 and 85 years old who had recovered from COVID-19. The sequencing sample was made of peripheral blood. The DNA reads TGCGCCAGCAGTGAGAGTCAGGGGGTGATCGATGAGCAGTTCTTC. Protein translation: CASSESQGVIDEQFF.